A selection of T cell receptor beta chains follows, all from one sample in a study of Ad26.COV2.S vaccination and SARS-CoV-2 variants. Sequenced by immunoSEQ multiplex PCR; TCRdb stores in-frame clones only, minus some. The profile shows about 680,000 clones, 80% to 90% of them singletons. The source was peripheral blood, collected in a trial of Ad26.COV2.S vaccine versus placebo. The receptors were gathered from a person between 18 and 59 years old who received the Ad26.COV2.S COVID-19 vaccine or a placebo. CDR3s include the opening cysteine and the closing phenylalanine or tryptophan. D genes are given only for firm matches. Expanded clones are given a class, and other clones once, few, many or no size at all.

CDR3: CAWTRGGGTEAFF
DNA: TGTGCCTGGACCCGGGGGGGCGGGACTGAAGCTTTCTTT
V: TRBV30
size: NA
D: NA
J: TRBJ1-1

CDR3: CASSRRPGLPNEQYF
DNA: TGTGCCAGCAGTCGACGACCGGGACTACCCAACGAGCAGTACTTC
V: TRBV27
size: NA
D: TRBD2
J: TRBJ2-7

CDR3: CASSLGGLREDEQFF
DNA: TGTGCCAGCAGCTTAGGGGGACTAAGGGAGGATGAGCAGTTCTTC
V: TRBV7-3
size: NA
D: TRBD2
J: TRBJ2-1

CDR3: CASKAGTGVDTQYF
DNA: TGTGCCAGTAAAGCCGGGACAGGGGTAGATACGCAGTATTTT
V: TRBV19
size: NA
D: TRBD1
J: TRBJ2-3

CDR3: CASSPSGALNGYTF
DNA: TGTGCCAGCTCACCAAGCGGGGCGCTAAATGGCTACACCTTC
V: TRBV18
size: NA
D: NA
J: TRBJ1-2

CDR3: CASSEAPGGETQYF
DNA: TGTGCCAGCAGTGAAGCTCCGGGGGGGGAGACCCAGTACTTC
V: TRBV2
size: NA
D: TRBD2
J: TRBJ2-5

CDR3: CASSLREEQYF
DNA: TGTGCCAGCAGCTTACGCGAGGAGCAGTACTTC
V: TRBV7-8
size: NA
D: NA
J: TRBJ2-7

CDR3: CASSLDLGTAYNEQFF
DNA: TGTGCCAGCAGCTTAGATCTAGGAACGGCTTACAATGAGCAGTTCTTC
V: TRBV7-9
size: NA
D: NA
J: TRBJ2-1

CDR3: CASSPNTGEISSYEQYF
DNA: TGTGCCAGCTCACCAAACACGGGAGAGATATCCTCCTACGAGCAGTACTTC
V: TRBV18
size: NA
D: NA
J: TRBJ2-7

CDR3: CASSPLIGPSYEQYF
DNA: TGTGCCAGCTCACCCCTTATAGGGCCCTCCTACGAGCAGTACTTC
V: TRBV18
size: NA
D: NA
J: TRBJ2-7

CDR3: CASRADSHTEAFF
DNA: TGTGCCAGCAGGGCGGACAGCCACACTGAAGCTTTCTTT
V: TRBV2
size: NA
D: NA
J: TRBJ1-1

CDR3: CATSDPGTTDTQYF
DNA: TGTGCCACCAGTGACCCCGGGACCACAGATACGCAGTATTTT
V: TRBV24-1
size: NA
D: NA
J: TRBJ2-3

CDR3: CASSQHTDTQYF
DNA: TGTGCCAGCTCGCAGCACACAGATACGCAGTATTTT
V: TRBV18
size: NA
D: NA
J: TRBJ2-3

CDR3: CSVEDIRVLNTEAFF
DNA: TGCAGCGTTGAAGATATCAGGGTCCTGAACACTGAAGCTTTCTTT
V: TRBV29-1
size: few
D: NA
J: TRBJ1-1

CDR3: CSVEVKLAGTLYNEQFF
DNA: TGCAGCGTTGAAGTTAAGCTAGCGGGGACGCTCTACAATGAGCAGTTCTTC
V: TRBV29-1
size: NA
D: TRBD2
J: TRBJ2-1

CDR3: CASSKSGGWGTEAFF
DNA: TGTGCCAGCAGTAAATCAGGGGGCTGGGGCACTGAAGCTTTCTTT
V: TRBV6-5
size: NA
D: TRBD1
J: TRBJ1-1

CDR3: CSASGGAGAFF
DNA: TGCAGTGCCTCAGGGGGCGCTGGGGCTTTCTTT
V: TRBV20-1
size: NA
D: TRBD1
J: TRBJ1-1

CDR3: CATSAPGEREQYF
DNA: TGTGCCACCAGTGCCCCCGGAGAACGCGAGCAGTACTTC
V: TRBV24-1
size: NA
D: NA
J: TRBJ2-7

CDR3: CASSPGGSYEQYF
DNA: TGTGCCAGCTCACCAGGGGGCTCCTACGAGCAGTACTTC
V: TRBV18
size: NA
D: NA
J: TRBJ2-7

CDR3: CASSPWWGSLNTEAFF
DNA: TGTGCCAGCTCACCCTGGTGGGGGAGTCTGAACACTGAAGCTTTCTTT
V: TRBV18
size: NA
D: NA
J: TRBJ1-1

CDR3: CATSVAGQRYEQYF
DNA: TGTGCCACCAGTGTTGCTGGGCAGCGCTACGAGCAGTACTTC
V: TRBV24-1
size: NA
D: NA
J: TRBJ2-7

CDR3: CASSTTRDRGQNEQFF
DNA: TGTGCCAGCAGCACTACCAGGGACAGGGGGCAAAATGAGCAGTTCTTC
V: TRBV7-2
size: NA
D: TRBD1
J: TRBJ2-1

CDR3: CASSQVPEAWAPLHF
DNA: TGCGCCAGCAGCCAAGTCCCCGAGGCTTGGGCTCCCCTCCACTTT
V: TRBV4-3
size: once
D: NA
J: TRBJ1-6

CDR3: CASSYSQGLAGELAFF
DNA: TGTGCCAGCAGTTACTCTCAGGGACTAGCGGGAGAACTGGCGTTCTTC
V: TRBV6-5
size: NA
D: TRBD2
J: TRBJ2-1

CDR3: CASSPEGKKFTEAFF
DNA: TGTGCCAGCAGCCCGGAGGGGAAGAAGTTCACTGAAGCTTTCTTT
V: TRBV5-4
size: NA
D: NA
J: TRBJ1-1

CDR3: CAISEDRLISYEQYF
DNA: TGTGCCATCAGTGAGGACAGGCTGATCTCCTACGAGCAGTACTTC
V: TRBV10-3
size: NA
D: NA
J: TRBJ2-7

CDR3: CASSFDRVVYEQYF
DNA: TGTGCCAGCAGCTTCGACAGGGTGGTCTACGAGCAGTACTTC
V: TRBV11-2
size: NA
D: TRBD1
J: TRBJ2-7

CDR3: CAINDRPGETQYF
DNA: TGTGCCATCAACGACAGGCCGGGGGAGACCCAGTACTTC
V: TRBV10-3
size: NA
D: NA
J: TRBJ2-5

CDR3: CASSTTGKAQPQHF
DNA: TGTGCCAGTAGTACGACAGGGAAAGCTCAGCCCCAGCATTTT
V: TRBV19
size: NA
D: TRBD1
J: TRBJ1-5

CDR3: CASSLVQGLGSPLHF
DNA: TGTGCCAGCAGTTTAGTTCAGGGTCTTGGCTCACCCCTCCACTTT
V: TRBV27
size: NA
D: NA
J: TRBJ1-6

CDR3: CASSTPTLGVGEQFF
DNA: TGTGCCAGCAGCACCCCGACGTTAGGAGTTGGTGAGCAGTTCTTC
V: TRBV5-6
size: NA
D: NA
J: TRBJ2-1